Below, one T cell receptor beta chain is given with its context. The source of the sample is a study of a mutant IDH1 vaccine in newly diagnosed glioma. About the research overall: There were about 60% males and 37.5% females among treated patients, whose mean age was roughly 40 years. Before enrollment, the patients had been treated with radiotherapy alone, temozolomide alone, or both together. Most of them had received both.

Assay used: immunoSEQ multiplex PCR; TCRdb lists only in-frame clones, some missing. The table has about 23,000 clones, roughly 92% seen once. Time point indicated: baseline, week 1 (first vaccination visit). This sample's treatment: pre-vaccination baseline after standard-of-care therapy. New WHO grade 3 or 4 IDH1-mutant, ATRX-lost astrocytomas were present in all donors. The CDR3 is 15 residues long. CDR1 and CDR2 from the germline V gene are SGDLS and YYNGEE. Trimming left V 0 bases short and J 0 bases short, with 8 bases between. The chain links TRBV9 to TRBJ2-3, with D unclear. Sequences were derived from PBMCs, sampled from a glioma patient treated with radiotherapy, temozolomide or both. This TCR came from a man aged 30 to 45 with glioma. The CDR3 spells CASSVGNPSTDTQYF. DNA of the CDR3: TGTGCCAGCAGCGTAGGTAACCCGAGCACAGATACGCAGTATTTT. The full variable domain, completed using reference TRBV9 and TRBJ2-3, is DSGVTQTPKHLITATGQRVTLRCSPRSGDLSVYWYQQSLDQGLQFLIQYYNGEERAKGNILERFSAQQFPDLHSELNLSSLELGDSALYFCASSVGNPSTDTQYFGPGTRLTVL.